These 5 T cell receptor beta chains were sequenced from one sample in a study of T cells in Graves' hyperthyroidism and ophthalmopathy. The TCR beta CDR3 regions underwent amplification using RNA transcripts as the source. First-round RT-PCR with HTBI primers amplified the TCR CDR3 region. TCRdb analysed the multiplex PCR reads with MiXCR anew, one entry per CDR3 protein. The sample contains some 350,000 distinct CDR3 sequences, around a sixth of which appear only once. Sequencing was done on a sample of blood. These receptors all come from a woman under 30 with Graves' hyperthyroidism that later progressed to Graves' ophthalmopathy.

This clonotype was counted ten times or more. The chain joins TRBV7-2 to TRBJ2-7; the match to TRBD2 covers 9 bases. Germline CDR1 is SGHTA and CDR2 is FQGNSA. V dropped 0 bases and J dropped 3; count of bases not matched to a gene: 3. The CDR3 has 15 amino acids. The CDR3 spells CASSLASGSDYEQYF. In DNA form, the CDR3 reads TGTGCCAGCAGCTTAGCTAGCGGGAGTGACTACGAGCAGTACTTC.

This clonotype came up a few times. V and J are TRBV12-3 or TRBV12-4 and TRBJ2-3; D may be TRBD1 or TRBD2 (5 bases each). Deletions cut 8 bases from V and 0 bases from J, with 12 bases between. CDR3 length equals 14 residues. CDR3: CASGKWGSTDTQYF. Written as DNA, the CDR3 is TGTGCCAGCGGGAAATGGGGGAGCACAGATACGCAGTATTTT.

The J gene is TRBJ1-1, the V gene TRBV19; weak D call: TRBD1 (6 bases). Trimming removed 5 bases from V and 5 bases from J, with 12 bases in between. The CDR3 totals 13 residues. CDR1 is LNHDA and CDR2 is SQIVND in the germline V gene (reference sequence). This CDR3 reads CASSHRGATEAFF. The CDR3 nucleotides are TGTGCCAGTAGTCATCGGGGGGCGACTGAAGCTTTCTTT.

This clonotype was seen at least ten times. This chain joins TRBV30 and TRBJ1-1, with D possibly TRBD1 on 5 matching bases. This CDR3 spans 16 amino acids. The germline gives CDR1 GTSNPN, CDR2 SVGIG (reference sequence). Trimming took 5 bases from V and 4 from J, leaving 23 bases between them. CDR3 DNA: TGTGCCTGGGCCCTAACCCTCTTAGTGGGGGTCACTGAAGCTTTCTTT. Residues: CAWALTLLVGVTEAFF.

This clonotype has a count of ten or more. The rearrangement uses TRBV27 and TRBJ2-1; D call uncertain. CDR1 and CDR2 (germline): MNHEY, SMNVEV (reference sequence). This CDR3 has 12 residues. The V and J ends lost 1 base and 6 bases respectively, with 4 bases between them. The DNA of the CDR3 is TGTGCCAGCAGTTTATTGGGCAATGAGCAGTTCTTC. Translated, it gives CASSLLGNEQFF.